Shown below are 29 T cell receptor beta chains from a single sample sequenced in a study of T cell repertoires in cytomegalovirus infection. TCRdb re-called the reads through MiXCR, storing one row per CDR3 protein. The sample lists approximately 1,000,000 distinct CDR3 sequences; around 32% were seen once. The antigens these receptors bind are not known. The input for sequencing was cultured CD8+ T cells from PBMCs, taken from culture after CMV antigen stimulation. These receptors all come from a human donor in good health (CMV status not recorded). Some clones in this sample may be carry-over from other donors' samples.

This clonotype was picked up a small number of times. The genes are TRBV28 and TRBJ2-7; 9 bases are shared with TRBD2. This CDR3 region has 17 residues. Per the germline V gene, CDR1 is MDHEN and CDR2 is SYDVKM. This CDR3 is CASSLSLRGGATYEQYV. In DNA form, the CDR3 reads TGTGCCAGCAGCTTATCCCTCCGCGGGGGGGCCACCTACGAGCAGTACGTC.

This clonotype was picked up many times. The chain recombines TRBV7-8 with TRBJ2-2; D uncertain. CDR3 length: 12 amino acids. Germline values: CDR1 SGHVS, CDR2 FQNEAQ. Trimming stripped 6 bases from V and 7 bases from J, with 9 bases between. CDR3 DNA: TGTGCCAGCAGGCCCCCCGGCGGGGAGCTGTTTTTT. Protein: CASRPPGGELFF.

As DNA, the CDR3 is TGTGCCAGCAGTCCCCTCCCGCCTTCTGGAGGGGTTAGCAATCAGCCCCAGCATTTT. It codes for CASSPLPPSGGVSNQPQHF. The V and J genes are TRBV12-3 or TRBV12-4 and TRBJ1-5, with D possibly matching TRBD1 (5 bases). Trimming removed 5 bases from V and 0 bases from J, with 23 bases in between. This CDR3 contains 19 residues.

This clonotype was counted many times. The rearrangement links TRBV7-9 to TRBJ1-1; D is perhaps TRBD1 (6 bases). The V gene lost 5 bases and the J gene lost 11 bases, with 24 bases spanning the gap. From germline, CDR1 is SEHNR and CDR2 FQNEAQ (reference sequence). The CDR3 is 15 residues long. The CDR3 protein is CASSPPTDSRMRAFF. As DNA, the CDR3 is TGTGCCAGCAGCCCCCCCACGGACAGTCGCATGAGGGCTTTCTTT.

This clonotype was counted between two and nine times. The chain has TRBV27 and TRBJ2-7; D is perhaps TRBD1 or TRBD2 (5 bases each). Germline V CDR1 and CDR2: MNHEY, SMNVEV (reference sequence). V was clipped by 0 bases and J by 4 bases, with 10 bases between them. The CDR3 totals 14 residues. Here the CDR3 reads CASSLSGADYEQYF. The CDR3 region has the DNA TGTGCCAGCAGTTTATCCGGGGCTGATTACGAGCAGTACTTC.

The chain links TRBV4-1 to TRBJ2-6; the match to TRBD2 covers 13 bases. Germline assignment: CDR1 MGHRA and CDR2 YSYEKL. Trimming took 7 bases from V and 1 from J; bases not matched to a gene: 4. This CDR3 has 17 residues. The CDR3 loop is CASNLGLAGSGANVLTF. The CDR3 DNA reads TGCGCCAGCAACCTGGGACTAGCGGGGTCTGGGGCCAACGTCCTGACTTTC.

The genes are TRBV27 and TRBJ2-3; D remains unclear. The V gene lost 4 bases and the J gene lost 5 bases, with 10 bases spanning the gap. The CDR3 extends over 13 amino acids. Germline CDR1 MNHEY, CDR2 SMNVEV (reference sequence). The CDR3 is CASSWDRRDTQYF. The CDR3 DNA follows: TGTGCCAGCAGTTGGGATCGGAGAGATACGCAGTATTTT.

The sample holds a few counts of this clonotype. The gene calls are TRBV4-1 and TRBJ1-5; no firm D call. V was cut by 1 base and J by 1 base, with 14 bases left in between. The CDR3 contains 17 residues. CDR1 MGHRA and CDR2 YSYEKL come from the germline V gene. CDR3 sequence: CASSQGSGWQSNQPQHF. The CDR3 DNA follows: TGCGCCAGCAGCCAAGGTAGTGGATGGCAGAGCAATCAGCCCCAGCATTTT.

This clonotype came up many times. The chain combines TRBV10-3 with TRBJ1-2; D gene uncertain. Trimming cost V 0 bases and J 4 bases, with 12 bases left between them. Per germline, CDR1 ENHRY and CDR2 SYGVKD. CDR3 length: 15 residues. In DNA, the CDR3 is TGTGCCATCAGTGAGTCGAAGGGTGTTCGCTATGGCTACACCTTC. Translated: CAISESKGVRYGYTF.

This chain links TRBV27 with TRBJ1-2, with TRBD1 matching over 7 bases. This CDR3 spans 16 amino acids. Trimming removed 4 bases from V and 7 bases from J; junction bases left unmatched: 15. The germline CDR1 and CDR2 sequences are MNHEY and SMNVEV (reference sequence). The CDR3: CASSSTPTGIASGYTF. In DNA, the CDR3 is TGTGCCAGCAGTTCGACCCCGACAGGGATCGCGAGTGGCTACACCTTC.

The gene calls are TRBV5-6 and TRBJ1-1, with D possibly matching TRBD1 (5 bases). Germline V gene sequence: CDR1 SGHDT, CDR2 YYEEEE. The CDR3 runs to 13 residues. The V end lost 2 bases, the J end lost 4 bases, and 9 bases lay between the germline ends. CDR3 nucleotide sequence: TGTGCCAGCAGCTTCGGAGGGACCACTGAAGCTTTCTTT. Translation gives CASSFGGTTEAFF.

To note about this clonotype: Since a much larger clone is just one base distant, this may be a read error. This sequence joins TRBV6-1 and TRBJ1-4, with a tentative D call TRBD1 (6 bases). Looked up from germline, CDR1 is MNHNS and CDR2 is SASEGT. The length of the CDR3 is 17 residues. V shed 2 bases and J shed 3 bases, with 16 bases lying between them. CDR3: CASSERRGAGANEKLFF. CDR3 DNA: TGTGCCAGCAGTGAACGTCGGGGGGCGGGAGCTAATGAAAAACTGTTTTTT.

There are a few counts of this clonotype. J is TRBJ1-3 and V is TRBV6-6; perhaps TRBD1 as D (5 bases). Germline V gives CDR1 MNHNY, CDR2 SVGAGI (reference sequence). V was cut by 2 bases and J by 2 bases, with 10 bases left in between. This CDR3 has 15 residues. Here the CDR3 DNA reads TGTGCCAGCAGTTACGACTGGACAACTGGAAACACCATATATTTT. Protein sequence: CASSYDWTTGNTIYF.

Comment on this clonotype: It is likely a read error, because the conserved phenylalanine at the end of the CDR3 is missing. V is TRBV6-6 and J is TRBJ1-1; D might be TRBD1 (5 bases). CDR3 length equals 12 residues. V gave up 10 bases and J gave up 4 bases, with 13 bases separating them. Germline V lookup: CDR1 MNHNY, CDR2 SVGAGI (reference sequence). CDR3 coding DNA: TGTGCCATCGCACAGGTCCGCACTGAAGCTTTCATT. As protein: CAIAQVRTEAFI.

This clonotype was found once. In nucleotides, the CDR3 is TGTGCCACCAGCACAGGACTAGCGGGGGGACCCGGGGAGCTGTTTTTT. Translating gives CATSTGLAGGPGELFF. The V gene is TRBV15, the J gene TRBJ2-2; 14 bases match TRBD2. This CDR3 comprises 16 residues. Germline-derived CDR1 and CDR2 are LNHNV and YYDKDF (reference sequence). Germline trimming cut 4 bases from V and 6 bases from J; bases unmatched to any gene: 4.

To note about this clonotype: The junction departs from the called germline gene at one end, perhaps through a read error. DNA for the CDR3: TGCGCCAGCAGCCAGTCTAGCGGGGGCTCCTACGAGCTGTACTTC. Translating it yields CASSQSSGGSYELYF. The chain recombines TRBV4-1 with TRBJ2-7, with 10 bases identical to TRBD2. This CDR3 has 15 amino acids. Looked up from germline, CDR1 is MGHRA and CDR2 is YSYEKL.

CDR3 residues: CASSYLDRDGEQYF. The CDR3, as DNA: TGTGCCAGCAGTTATCTGGACAGGGATGGCGAGCAGTACTTC. The chain carries TRBV6-6 and TRBJ2-7, with TRBD1 identical over 8 bases. The germline CDR1 and CDR2 sequences are MNHNY and SVGAGI (reference sequence). V dropped 3 bases and J dropped 6; count of bases not matched to a gene: 7. The CDR3 is 14 residues long.

This rearrangement joins TRBV7-2 to TRBJ1-5; tentative D call: TRBD1 (5 bases). Per the germline V gene, CDR1 is SGHTA and CDR2 is FQGNSA. V lost 2 bases and J lost 6, with 8 bases in between. This CDR3 is built from 13 residues. The CDR3 protein is CASSLSQGQPQHF. The CDR3 coding sequence is TGTGCCAGCAGCTTAAGTCAGGGTCAGCCCCAGCATTTT.

The chain combines TRBV27 with TRBJ2-5, with TRBD2 matching 9 bases. Germline loops: CDR1 MNHEY, CDR2 SMNVEV (reference sequence). V trimming: 6 bases; J trimming: 4 bases; junction bases outside the gene matches: 9. The CDR3 loop spans 15 amino acids. CDR3 residues: CASSGLAGLPETQYF. The DNA for the CDR3 is TGTGCCAGCAGCGGGCTAGCGGGGTTACCAGAGACCCAGTACTTC.

This clonotype was seen at least ten times. V gene TRBV7-2 combines with J gene TRBJ2-1; 11 bases fit TRBD2. The CDR3 contains 19 residues. The germline gives CDR1 SGHTA, CDR2 FQGNSA. Unmatched junction bases numbered 14, after V lost 3 bases and J lost 4 bases. This CDR3 reads CASSFGLKLAGGIYNEQFF. The CDR3 DNA sequence: TGTGCCAGCAGCTTCGGGTTAAAGTTAGCGGGGGGGATATACAATGAGCAGTTCTTC.

This clonotype was counted many times. V is TRBV7-6 and J is TRBJ2-3; D is uncertain. The CDR3 loop spans 16 amino acids. V was pared by 5 bases and J by 2 bases, with 17 bases between. Germline-derived CDR1 and CDR2 are SGHVS and FNYEAQ. The DNA for the CDR3 is TGTGCCAGCAGCCCTTCAACTCCCGGGTACACAGATACGCAGTATTTT. It codes for CASSPSTPGYTDTQYF. The variable domain in full, completed from reference TRBV7-6 and TRBJ2-3, reads GAGVSQSPRYKVTKRGQDVALRCDPISGHVSLYWYRQALGQGPEFLTYFNYEAQQDKSGLPNDRFSAERPEGSISTLTIQRTEQRDSAMYRCASSPSTPGYTDTQYFGPGTRLTVL.

For this clonotype: This may arise from a read error, as a much more abundant clone is one base away. V usage is TRBV12-3 or TRBV12-4 and J usage is TRBJ1-1; D call uncertain. This CDR3 comprises 14 residues. Here the CDR3 reads CVSSLVGAVTEAFF. DNA for the CDR3: TGTGTCAGCAGTTTAGTCGGCGCAGTCACTGAAGCTTTCTTT.

A few counts support this clonotype. The V gene is TRBV19, the J gene TRBJ1-3; D is possibly TRBD1 (6 bases). This CDR3 region has 15 residues. Looked up from germline, CDR1 is LNHDA and CDR2 is SQIVND (reference sequence). Deletions cut 3 bases from V and 4 bases from J, with 13 bases between. The CDR3 coding sequence is TGTGCCAGTAGTATCTTGGGGGCGTCGGGAAACACCATATATTTT. Translation: CASSILGASGNTIYF. The full variable domain, completed using reference TRBV19 and TRBJ1-3, is DGGITQSPKYLFRKEGQNVTLSCEQNLNHDAMYWYRQDPGQGLRLIYYSQIVNDFQKGDIAEGYSVSREKKESFPLTVTSAQKNPTAFYLCASSILGASGNTIYFGEGSWLTVV.

This clonotype was counted a single time. A junction end diverges from the germline sequence, so it may reflect a read error. V is TRBV7-6 and J is TRBJ2-1; no clear D gene. CDR1 is SGHVS, CDR2 FNYEAQ, per germline. The CDR3 extends over 16 amino acids. The CDR3 spells CASSLEEKSSYNEQFF. The CDR3, as DNA: TGTGCCAGTAGCTTAGAGGAGAAGAGCTCCTACAATGAGCAGTTCTTC.

This clonotype was counted once. V usage is TRBV5-4 and J usage is TRBJ2-5, with TRBD1 matching 7 bases. V trimming: 9 bases; J trimming: 4 bases; junction bases outside the gene matches: 12. CDR3 length: 14 amino acids. Germline V gene lookup returns CDR1 SGHNT and CDR2 YYREEE (reference sequence). In nucleotides, the CDR3 is TGTGCCACCCACCGGACAGGCGGATCAGAGACCCAGTACTTC. Amino acids: CATHRTGGSETQYF.

V is TRBV12-3 or TRBV12-4 and J is TRBJ1-1; D may be TRBD1 (6 bases). V lost 7 bases to trimming and J lost 0 bases, with 12 bases between them. There are 14 residues in the CDR3. Here the CDR3 DNA reads TGTGCCAGCATGTTCGGGGGCATGAACACTGAAGCTTTCTTT. Amino acids: CASMFGGMNTEAFF.

V and J are TRBV7-9 and TRBJ2-7; the match to TRBD2 covers 7 bases. CDR1 and CDR2 (germline): SEHNR, FQNEAQ (reference sequence). CDR3 size: 15 residues. The V and J ends lost 0 bases and 5 bases, in that order; junction bases with no gene match: 7. CDR3 amino acids: CASSLADWGGNEQYF. As DNA, the CDR3 is TGTGCCAGCAGCTTAGCTGATTGGGGGGGGAACGAGCAGTACTTC.

This rearrangement joins TRBV5-6 to TRBJ2-2, with a weak D call TRBD1 (5 bases). The V end lost 4 bases, the J end lost 5 bases, and 9 bases lay between the germline ends. Germline CDR1 and CDR2: SGHDT and YYEEEE. The CDR3 length is 13 residues. CDR3 DNA: TGTGCCAGCAGCGCGGACATTACCGGGGAGCTGTTTTTT. Residues: CASSADITGELFF. Combining the CDR3 with reference TRBV5-6 and TRBJ2-2 gives the whole variable domain DAGVTQSPTHLIKTRGQQVTLRCSPKSGHDTVSWYQQALGQGPQFIFQYYEEEERQRGNFPDRFSGHQFPNYSSELNVNALLLGDSALYLCASSADITGELFFGEGSRLTVL.

This rearrangement joins TRBV27 to TRBJ2-5; D remains unclear. The germline gives CDR1 MNHEY, CDR2 SMNVEV (reference sequence). The CDR3 contains 15 residues. Trimming left V 4 bases short and J 5 bases short, with 17 bases between. CDR3 sequence reads: CASSSSSRLRETQYF. CDR3 in DNA: TGTGCCAGCAGTTCCTCCTCTAGGCTTCGGGAGACCCAGTACTTC.